A selection of T cell receptor beta chains follows, all from one sample in a study of T cell responses to AZD1222 COVID-19 vaccine. Assay used: immunoSEQ multiplex PCR; TCRdb lists only in-frame clones, some missing. The sample carries fewer than 150,000 clones, around 91% recorded once. The sequencing used peripheral blood, collected 28 days after the second AZD1222 dose. Receptors originate from an adult who received the AZD1222 COVID-19 vaccine. Each CDR3 is given with its conserved first and last residue. The order of the fields is J gene, D gene, V gene, clone size, CDR3 protein, CDR3 DNA. D genes are given only for firm matches. Clone size is shown for a subset of rows, as once, few, many or a class of expanded clone.

J gene: TRBJ2-1; D gene: NA; V gene: TRBV6-1; clone size: NA; CDR3 protein: CASTQRMSLGNEQFF; CDR3 DNA: TGTGCCAGCACCCAAAGGATGAGCCTCGGCAATGAGCAGTTCTTC
J gene: TRBJ2-1; D gene: TRBD1; V gene: TRBV27; clone size: NA; CDR3 protein: CASSYRGPNNEQFF; CDR3 DNA: TGTGCCAGCAGTTACAGGGGGCCCAACAATGAGCAGTTCTTC
J gene: TRBJ2-1; D gene: NA; V gene: TRBV11-1; clone size: NA; CDR3 protein: CASSLRTQKNEQFF; CDR3 DNA: TGTGCCAGCAGCTTACGGACTCAGAAGAATGAGCAGTTCTTC
J gene: TRBJ2-5; D gene: NA; V gene: TRBV5-1; clone size: NA; CDR3 protein: CASSFRGPQYQETQYF; CDR3 DNA: TGCGCCAGCAGCTTTCGGGGGCCCCAGTACCAAGAGACCCAGTACTTC
J gene: TRBJ2-1; D gene: TRBD2; V gene: TRBV19; clone size: few; CDR3 protein: CASKSGSSGRSNNEQFF; CDR3 DNA: TGTGCCAGTAAGTCCGGGTCTAGCGGGAGATCAAACAATGAGCAGTTCTTC
J gene: TRBJ1-5; D gene: TRBD1; V gene: TRBV5-6; clone size: NA; CDR3 protein: CASSLTRGVSNQPQHF; CDR3 DNA: TGTGCCAGCAGCTTGACCAGGGGGGTGAGCAATCAGCCCCAGCATTTT
J gene: TRBJ1-5; D gene: NA; V gene: TRBV28; clone size: NA; CDR3 protein: CASRNTEPQHF; CDR3 DNA: TGTGCCAGCAGAAACACCGAGCCCCAGCATTTT
J gene: TRBJ1-5; D gene: NA; V gene: TRBV9; clone size: NA; CDR3 protein: CASTLGLGAEQPQHF; CDR3 DNA: TGTGCCAGCACCCTAGGTTTGGGGGCCGAGCAGCCCCAGCATTTT
J gene: TRBJ2-2; D gene: TRBD1; V gene: TRBV5-1; clone size: NA; CDR3 protein: CASSLAGTANTGELFF; CDR3 DNA: TGCGCCAGCAGCTTGGCTGGGACAGCGAACACCGGGGAGCTGTTTTTT
J gene: TRBJ2-1; D gene: TRBD1; V gene: TRBV18; clone size: NA; CDR3 protein: CASSLLSGTDNEQFF; CDR3 DNA: TGTGCCAGCTCACTTCTTTCCGGGACAGACAATGAGCAGTTCTTC
J gene: TRBJ2-1; D gene: TRBD2; V gene: TRBV5-1; clone size: NA; CDR3 protein: CASRASGRSNEQFF; CDR3 DNA: TGCGCCAGCCGGGCTAGCGGGAGGTCCAATGAGCAGTTCTTC
J gene: TRBJ1-5; D gene: NA; V gene: TRBV12-3/TRBV12-4; clone size: NA; CDR3 protein: CASRDPLGTQHF; CDR3 DNA: TGTGCCAGCAGGGACCCGCTTGGTACCCAGCATTTT
J gene: TRBJ2-5; D gene: NA; V gene: TRBV5-1; clone size: once; CDR3 protein: CASSPWREVGQETQYF; CDR3 DNA: TGCGCCAGCAGCCCCTGGAGGGAGGTCGGTCAAGAGACCCAGTACTTC
J gene: TRBJ1-2; D gene: TRBD1; V gene: TRBV12-5; clone size: NA; CDR3 protein: CASGSPGDRHNYGYTF; CDR3 DNA: TGTGCTAGTGGTTCCCCCGGGGACAGACATAACTATGGCTACACCTTC
J gene: TRBJ1-1; D gene: NA; V gene: TRBV24-1; clone size: NA; CDR3 protein: CATSGQGNTEAFF; CDR3 DNA: TGTGCCACCAGTGGGCAGGGAAACACTGAAGCTTTCTTT
J gene: TRBJ2-5; D gene: TRBD1; V gene: TRBV9; clone size: NA; CDR3 protein: CASSVRGGRAVETQYF; CDR3 DNA: TGTGCCAGCAGCGTAAGAGGGGGCCGGGCGGTAGAGACCCAGTACTTC
J gene: TRBJ1-2; D gene: NA; V gene: TRBV10-3; clone size: NA; CDR3 protein: CAIRQTYGYTF; CDR3 DNA: TGTGCCATCAGGCAAACTTATGGCTACACCTTC
J gene: TRBJ2-3; D gene: NA; V gene: TRBV5-4; clone size: NA; CDR3 protein: CASRGLRADTQYF; CDR3 DNA: TGTGCCAGCCGGGGGCTTAGGGCAGATACGCAGTATTTT
J gene: TRBJ1-4; D gene: NA; V gene: TRBV6-2/TRBV6-3; clone size: NA; CDR3 protein: CASSYQSANEKLFF; CDR3 DNA: TGTGCCAGCAGTTATCAGTCAGCTAATGAAAAACTGTTTTTT
J gene: TRBJ1-2; D gene: NA; V gene: TRBV6-5; clone size: NA; CDR3 protein: CASRRGQNYGYTF; CDR3 DNA: TGTGCCAGCAGACGGGGTCAAAACTATGGCTACACCTTC
J gene: TRBJ1-1; D gene: NA; V gene: TRBV7-2; clone size: NA; CDR3 protein: CASSFQGTDEAFF; CDR3 DNA: TGTGCCAGCAGCTTTCAGGGTACGGATGAAGCTTTCTTT
J gene: TRBJ2-1; D gene: TRBD2; V gene: TRBV3-1/TRBV3-2; clone size: NA; CDR3 protein: CASSLSRTSGRSSSYNEQFF; CDR3 DNA: TGTGCCAGCAGCCTATCACGGACTAGCGGGAGGTCAAGCTCCTACAATGAGCAGTTCTTC
J gene: TRBJ2-7; D gene: TRBD2; V gene: TRBV7-9; clone size: NA; CDR3 protein: CASSPSPSMREGDEQYF; CDR3 DNA: TGTGCCAGCAGCCCTTCCCCTAGCATGCGGGAGGGCGACGAGCAGTACTTC
J gene: TRBJ1-6; D gene: TRBD1; V gene: TRBV11-2; clone size: NA; CDR3 protein: CASRKQGAQYSPLHF; CDR3 DNA: TGTGCCAGCAGGAAACAGGGGGCCCAATATTCACCCCTCCACTTT
J gene: TRBJ1-2; D gene: NA; V gene: TRBV12-3/TRBV12-4; clone size: NA; CDR3 protein: CASSLGGVTGYTF; CDR3 DNA: TGTGCCAGCAGTTTAGGCGGAGTCACTGGCTACACCTTC
J gene: TRBJ1-2; D gene: TRBD1; V gene: TRBV2; clone size: NA; CDR3 protein: CASSGGTVHGYTF; CDR3 DNA: TGTGCCAGCAGCGGGGGGACAGTGCATGGCTACACCTTC
J gene: TRBJ2-3; D gene: NA; V gene: TRBV6-2/TRBV6-3; clone size: NA; CDR3 protein: CASSSSWTLNTDTQYF; CDR3 DNA: TGTGCCAGCAGTTCAAGCTGGACTCTAAACACAGATACGCAGTATTTT
J gene: TRBJ1-1; D gene: NA; V gene: TRBV12-3/TRBV12-4; clone size: NA; CDR3 protein: CASSRNRVEAFF; CDR3 DNA: TGTGCCAGCAGCCGCAACAGGGTTGAAGCTTTCTTT
J gene: TRBJ2-5; D gene: TRBD2; V gene: TRBV3-1/TRBV3-2; clone size: NA; CDR3 protein: CASSQVIAGGLWEETQYF; CDR3 DNA: TGTGCCAGCAGCCAAGTGATAGCGGGAGGGCTTTGGGAAGAGACCCAGTACTTC
J gene: TRBJ2-1; D gene: TRBD1; V gene: TRBV28; clone size: once; CDR3 protein: CASRPGQGVYNEQFF; CDR3 DNA: TGTGCCAGCAGACCGGGACAGGGGGTTTACAATGAGCAGTTCTTC
J gene: TRBJ1-4; D gene: TRBD1; V gene: TRBV2; clone size: NA; CDR3 protein: CASRTGNEKLFF; CDR3 DNA: TGTGCCAGTCGGACAGGGAATGAAAAACTGTTTTTT
J gene: TRBJ1-1; D gene: NA; V gene: TRBV2; clone size: medium-sized; CDR3 protein: CASKGAGSSQEAFF; CDR3 DNA: TGTGCCAGCAAAGGGGCGGGATCTAGTCAGGAAGCTTTCTTT
J gene: TRBJ1-4; D gene: NA; V gene: TRBV23-1; clone size: NA; CDR3 protein: CASSHRGNREKLFF; CDR3 DNA: TGCGCCAGCAGTCACCGCGGTAACAGAGAAAAACTGTTTTTT
J gene: TRBJ1-1; D gene: NA; V gene: TRBV5-8; clone size: NA; CDR3 protein: CASSLVRLAEAFF; CDR3 DNA: TGTGCCAGCAGCTTGGTTAGGCTGGCTGAAGCTTTCTTT
J gene: TRBJ1-5; D gene: NA; V gene: TRBV5-5; clone size: once; CDR3 protein: CASSLAGRWDQPQHF; CDR3 DNA: TGTGCCAGCAGCTTGGCTGGGAGGTGGGATCAGCCCCAGCATTTT
J gene: TRBJ1-1; D gene: NA; V gene: TRBV14; clone size: NA; CDR3 protein: CASSRSQPSEAFF; CDR3 DNA: TGTGCCAGCAGCCGATCACAGCCATCTGAAGCTTTCTTT
J gene: TRBJ1-1; D gene: TRBD1; V gene: TRBV5-4; clone size: NA; CDR3 protein: CASSLADRVENTEAFF; CDR3 DNA: TGTGCCAGCAGCTTGGCGGACAGGGTGGAGAACACTGAAGCTTTCTTT
J gene: TRBJ2-7; D gene: NA; V gene: TRBV18; clone size: NA; CDR3 protein: CASSPPTVYEQYF; CDR3 DNA: TGTGCCAGCTCACCACCGACGGTCTACGAGCAGTACTTC
J gene: TRBJ2-7; D gene: NA; V gene: TRBV6-5; clone size: NA; CDR3 protein: CASSQTDFPDEQYF; CDR3 DNA: TGTGCCAGCAGCCAGACCGATTTTCCGGACGAGCAGTACTTC
J gene: TRBJ2-5; D gene: TRBD2; V gene: TRBV4-2; clone size: NA; CDR3 protein: CASSQVARGVEETQYF; CDR3 DNA: TGTGCCAGCAGCCAAGTAGCTCGGGGGGTAGAAGAGACCCAGTACTTC
J gene: TRBJ1-2; D gene: NA; V gene: TRBV19; clone size: NA; CDR3 protein: CASILGTPGRVYGYTF; CDR3 DNA: TGTGCCAGTATACTCGGGACTCCCGGTCGCGTCTATGGCTACACCTTC
J gene: TRBJ1-1; D gene: NA; V gene: TRBV6-5; clone size: NA; CDR3 protein: CASRKSGAEAFF; CDR3 DNA: TGTGCCAGCAGAAAATCAGGGGCGGAAGCTTTCTTT
J gene: TRBJ1-5; D gene: NA; V gene: TRBV6-1; clone size: NA; CDR3 protein: CASSEWGQPQHF; CDR3 DNA: TGTGCCAGCAGTGAATGGGGTCAGCCCCAGCATTTT
J gene: TRBJ1-5; D gene: NA; V gene: TRBV19; clone size: NA; CDR3 protein: CASSIQPYSNQPQHF; CDR3 DNA: TGTGCCAGTAGTATACAGCCTTATAGCAATCAGCCCCAGCATTTT
J gene: TRBJ1-3; D gene: NA; V gene: TRBV7-7; clone size: NA; CDR3 protein: CASSRRQESSGNTIYF; CDR3 DNA: TGTGCTAGCAGCCGTCGACAGGAGAGCTCTGGAAACACCATATATTTT
J gene: TRBJ2-1; D gene: NA; V gene: TRBV18; clone size: NA; CDR3 protein: CASSPLGNEQFF; CDR3 DNA: TGTGCCAGCTCCCCCTTAGGAAATGAGCAGTTCTTC
J gene: TRBJ2-4; D gene: NA; V gene: TRBV6-4; clone size: NA; CDR3 protein: CARLGCGGAKNIQYF; CDR3 DNA: TGTGCCAGACTAGGTTGCGGTGGAGCCAAAAACATTCAGTACTTC
J gene: TRBJ1-2; D gene: TRBD1; V gene: TRBV6-4; clone size: NA; CDR3 protein: CASSDQAGGTGEGYTF; CDR3 DNA: TGTGCCAGCAGTGACCAAGCGGGCGGGACAGGCGAAGGCTACACCTTC
J gene: TRBJ2-7; D gene: NA; V gene: TRBV4-1; clone size: NA; CDR3 protein: CASSQDPGAYYEQYF; CDR3 DNA: TGCGCCAGCAGCCAAGATCCGGGGGCGTACTACGAGCAGTACTTC
J gene: TRBJ2-2; D gene: TRBD1; V gene: TRBV6-6; clone size: once; CDR3 protein: CASSSSGTGSGELFF; CDR3 DNA: TGTGCCAGCAGTTCATCCGGGACAGGGTCCGGGGAGCTGTTTTTT